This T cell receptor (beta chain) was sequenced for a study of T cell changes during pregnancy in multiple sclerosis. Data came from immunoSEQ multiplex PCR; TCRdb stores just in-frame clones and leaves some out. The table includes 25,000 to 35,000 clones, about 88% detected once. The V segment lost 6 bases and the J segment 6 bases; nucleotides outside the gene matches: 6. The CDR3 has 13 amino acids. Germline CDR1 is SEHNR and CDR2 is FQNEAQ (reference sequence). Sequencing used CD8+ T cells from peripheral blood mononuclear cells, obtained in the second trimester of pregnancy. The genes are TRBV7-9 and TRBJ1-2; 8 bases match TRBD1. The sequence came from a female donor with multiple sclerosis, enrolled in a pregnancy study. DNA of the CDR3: TGTGCCAGCAGGACAGGGGAAGGGAATGGCTACACCTTC. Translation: CASRTGEGNGYTF.